These 10 T cell receptor beta chains share one sample of origin, sequenced in a study of blood T cell repertoires in COVID-19. Using immunoSEQ multiplex PCR, the repertoire was profiled, and TCRdb retains in-frame clones only, with some absent. The sample includes about 280,000 clones, around 87% of them seen just once. The sequenced sample was peripheral blood. These receptors were obtained from a woman in her twenties or thirties who had recovered from COVID-19.

This rearrangement joins TRBV7-2 to TRBJ1-2; TRBD1 is a possible D gene (5 bases). The germline gives CDR1 SGHTA, CDR2 FQGNSA. V lost 5 bases and J lost 2, with 15 bases in between. The CDR3 extends over 15 amino acids. The CDR3 nucleotides read TGTGCCAGCAGCCCCCGGGCAGGGAACAACTATGGCTACACCTTC. Its translation: CASSPRAGNNYGYTF.

In this sample, this clone is large. The chain combines TRBV5-1 with TRBJ1-2, with 9 nucleotides matching TRBD1. This CDR3 region has 14 residues. Germline CDR1 is SGHRS and CDR2 is YFSETQ. J gave up 6 bases and V 4 bases, and 7 bases lay outside the gene matches. The CDR3 loop is CASSVQQGADGYTF. The DNA for the CDR3 is TGCGCCAGCAGCGTCCAACAGGGGGCGGATGGCTACACCTTC.

This sequence joins TRBV28 and TRBJ2-7; maybe TRBD1 (6 bases). Trimming took 2 bases from V and 0 from J, leaving 17 bases between them. This CDR3 spans 17 amino acids. From germline, CDR1 is MDHEN and CDR2 SYDVKM. DNA for the CDR3: TGTGCCAGCAGTTTAGATCTCGGAGGACAGAGCTCCTACGAGCAGTACTTC. Translating gives CASSLDLGGQSSYEQYF.

The V and J genes are TRBV28 and TRBJ1-3; D remains ambiguous. Trimming took 7 bases from V and 3 from J, leaving 10 bases between them. This CDR3 contains 13 residues. The germline gives CDR1 MDHEN, CDR2 SYDVKM. The CDR3 region has the DNA TGTGCCAGCATCAAAGAGATTGGAAACACCATATATTTT. It encodes CASIKEIGNTIYF.

CDR3 coding DNA: TGTGCCAGCAGCGACAACCGGGGCCAAGAGACCCAGTACTTC. This encodes CASSDNRGQETQYF. The chain joins TRBV9 to TRBJ2-5; possibly TRBD2 for D (5 bases). The germline CDR1 and CDR2 sequences are SGDLS and YYNGEE. This CDR3 is 14 amino acids long. Trimming removed 3 bases from V and 1 base from J, with 10 bases in between.

This chain connects TRBV28 to TRBJ2-7; 12 positions match TRBD1. V lost 7 bases and J lost 5; bases outside the gene matches: 9. The germline gives CDR1 MDHEN, CDR2 SYDVKM. There are 15 residues in the CDR3. CDR3 sequence (DNA): TGTGCCAGCAATTCCCCCGGGACAGGGGGCGACGAGCAGTACTTC. Translated: CASNSPGTGGDEQYF.

This chain uses TRBV4-1 with TRBJ2-5; weak D call: TRBD2 (5 bases). The CDR3 spans 13 residues. Germline assignment: CDR1 MGHRA and CDR2 YSYEKL. V was clipped by 4 bases and J by 2 bases, with 8 bases between them. CDR3 DNA: TGCGCCAGCAGCCGACGAGGGCAAGAGACCCAGTACTTC. Translation gives CASSRRGQETQYF.

This clone was recorded only once. CDR3 loop: CASSLDGLEAGELFF. As DNA, the CDR3 is TGTGCCAGCAGCTTAGATGGACTAGAGGCCGGGGAGCTGTTTTTT. The V and J genes are TRBV11-3 and TRBJ2-2; 7 positions agree with TRBD2. The germline CDR1 and CDR2 sequences are SGHNT and YENEEA. V lost 0 bases, J lost 6 bases, and 4 bases stayed unmatched. The CDR3 has 15 amino acids.

J is TRBJ2-7 and V is TRBV6-2 or TRBV6-3; 7 nucleotides align to TRBD2. Germline V CDR1 and CDR2: MNHEY, SVGEGT. The junction had 2 bases not matched to a gene; V was cut back by 3 bases and J by 3 bases. CDR3 length equals 13 residues. The CDR3 coding sequence is TGTGCCAGCAGTTATGGGACTAACTACGAGCAGTACTTC. This gives the protein CASSYGTNYEQYF.

This chain links TRBV2 with TRBJ2-6, with D tentatively TRBD1 (6 bases). Germline CDR1 and CDR2: SNHLY and FYNNEI. This CDR3 is 17 amino acids long. V dropped 6 bases and J dropped 3 bases, with 18 bases sitting between them. CDR3 residues: CASSRIETGYGANVLTF. CDR3 nucleotide sequence: TGTGCCAGCAGCCGAATTGAGACAGGTTATGGGGCCAACGTCCTGACTTTC.